These 12 T cell receptor beta chains share one sample of origin, sequenced in a study of blood T cells in healthy people across ages. Sample-barcoded 5' priming and a J-beta primer mix drove a second PCR of roughly 7 to 11 cycles. TCRdb re-called the 5' RACE reads with MiXCR, one entry per CDR3 protein. The repertoire has fewer than 1,000,000 distinct CDR3 sequences, around half of them found once; the top ten carry around 18%. The sample was blood. These receptor sequences come from a man older than 75 in good health.

This clonotype was seen only a few times. The chain uses TRBV12-3 or TRBV12-4 and TRBJ2-7, with 8 bases matching TRBD2. The CDR3 length is 15 residues. V was clipped by 7 bases and J by 0 bases; unmatched bases: 8. The CDR3 loop reads CASNKLADSSYEQYF. The CDR3 DNA is TGTGCCAGCAACAAACTAGCGGACAGCTCCTACGAGCAGTACTTC.

Here the CDR3 DNA reads TGCAGCGTCCCAGGACAGGGTGGCAATCAGCCCCAGCATTTT. Its protein product is CSVPGQGGNQPQHF. The rearrangement links TRBV29-1 to TRBJ1-5, with TRBD1 matching over 8 bases. This CDR3 is 14 amino acids long. Unmatched junction bases numbered 6, after V lost 6 bases and J lost 2 bases. Germline CDR1 SQVTM, CDR2 ANQGSEA.

The rearrangement uses TRBV5-1 and TRBJ1-5; D may be TRBD1 (5 bases). The CDR3 is 15 residues long. CDR1 SGHRS and CDR2 YFSETQ come from the germline V gene. Trimming took off 4 bases at V and 7 bases at J, with 18 bases between the two ends. The CDR3 reads CASSAESGLGQPQHF. The CDR3 coding sequence is TGCGCCAGCAGCGCGGAATCAGGGTTAGGCCAGCCCCAGCATTTT.

Only a few counts were recorded for this clonotype. This rearrangement joins TRBV29-1 to TRBJ2-7; 8 bases are shared with TRBD2. The V segment lost 6 bases and the J segment 0 bases; nucleotides outside the gene matches: 10. CDR3 length equals 15 residues. The germline CDR1 and CDR2 sequences are SQVTM and ANQGSEA. The CDR3 reads CSVNGGAVSSYEQYF. In DNA, the CDR3 is TGCAGCGTCAACGGGGGGGCAGTGAGCTCCTACGAGCAGTACTTC.

This clonotype was found once. The genes are TRBV4-1 and TRBJ2-3; the D gene is possibly TRBD2 (5 bases). Germline V CDR1 and CDR2: MGHRA, YSYEKL. The CDR3 consists of 14 residues. Trimming removed 2 bases from V and 7 bases from J, with 13 bases in between. CDR3 sequence reads: CASSQSGDPYTQYF. In DNA form, the CDR3 reads TGCGCCAGCAGCCAAAGCGGAGATCCTTATACGCAGTATTTT.

V gene TRBV7-2 combines with J gene TRBJ2-2, with D hard to call. CDR1 and CDR2 from the germline V gene are SGHTA and FQGNSA. The CDR3 is made up of 15 amino acids. V lost 5 bases and J 5 bases, leaving 15 bases between the germline ends. The CDR3 loop is CASSAVVLSTGELFF. The CDR3 nucleotides read TGTGCCAGCAGCGCCGTAGTATTGTCGACCGGGGAGCTGTTTTTT.

The chain employs TRBV20-1 and TRBJ2-4, with D perhaps matching TRBD1 or TRBD2 (5 bases each). Trimming cost V 4 bases and J 12 bases, with 16 bases left between them. Germline CDR1 reads DFQATT; CDR2 reads SNEGSKA (reference sequence). CDR3 size: 12 residues. In nucleotides, the CDR3 is TGCAGTGCTAACCAGGGTGAGGGCAGTCAGTACTTC. It translates to CSANQGEGSQYF.

V gene TRBV11-3 combines with J gene TRBJ1-1; maybe TRBD1 (6 bases). CDR1 and CDR2 (germline): SGHNT, YENEEA. V was shortened by 5 bases and J by 6 bases, with 19 bases between the two germline ends. CDR3 size: 15 residues. CDR3 residues: CASSPPRGGLAEAFF. In nucleotides, the CDR3 is TGTGCCAGCAGCCCCCCGAGGGGGGGTTTGGCTGAAGCTTTCTTT.

The V call is TRBV2, the J call TRBJ2-5, with 7 bases matching TRBD1. The V and J ends lost 4 bases and 4 bases, in that order; junction bases with no gene match: 3. Germline CDR1 and CDR2: SNHLY and FYNNEI. This CDR3 region has 13 residues. The DNA of the CDR3 is TGTGCCAGCAGTGCGACAGGGTCAGAGACCCAGTACTTC. Protein product: CASSATGSETQYF.

With respect to this clonotype: One junction end does not reproduce the germline sequence, and a read error may be involved. V and J are TRBV7-2 and TRBJ2-5; TRBD2 matches 8 bases. The J call may be wrong; the DNA end is better matched by TRBJ2-7. In germline, CDR1 is SGHTA, CDR2 FQGNSA. The CDR3 has 17 residues. DNA for the CDR3: TGTGTCAGCAGCCTTTCTTCCGGCGGGAGGTCGGACTACGAGCAGTACTTC. Residues: CVSSLSSGGRSDYEQYF.

This clonotype was seen at least ten times. The chain uses TRBV29-1 and TRBJ2-3, with 13 positions matching TRBD2. The CDR3 totals 16 residues. Per the germline V gene, CDR1 is SQVTM and CDR2 is ANQGSEA. Germline trimming cut 7 bases from V and 6 bases from J; bases unmatched to any gene: 13. The CDR3 DNA follows: TGCAGCGCCACGGCGGGACTAGCGGGGCCCTTGGATACGCAGTATTTT. Translated: CSATAGLAGPLDTQYF.

This clonotype came up a few times. The chain has TRBV27 and TRBJ2-7; D is possibly TRBD1 (5 bases). V lost 2 bases, J lost 4 bases, and 12 bases lay in between. Germline V gene data show CDR1 as MNHEY and CDR2 as SMNVEV (reference sequence). There are 14 residues in the CDR3. The CDR3 DNA reads as TGTGCCAGCAGTTTACCAGGGAAACTTTACGAGCAGTACTTC. Translated, it gives CASSLPGKLYEQYF.